Shown below are 30 T cell receptor beta chains from a single sample sequenced in a study of T cells in Graves' hyperthyroidism and ophthalmopathy. RNA transcripts served as the template for amplifying TCR beta CDR3 regions. During a first-round RT-PCR of the TCR CDR3, the HTBI primer set was used. Each CDR3 protein gets one entry after TCRdb re-called the multiplex PCR reads with MiXCR. Of 300,000 to 350,000 distinct CDR3 sequences detected, roughly 13% appear once; the ten largest clones hold around 24%. Specimen: blood. The origin of the receptors is a woman aged 25-40 years with Graves' hyperthyroidism.

The sample holds one count of this clonotype. The chain is built from TRBV2 and TRBJ2-2, with a weak D call TRBD2 (6 bases). Trimming took 8 bases from V and 3 from J, leaving 10 bases between them. The CDR3 length is 13 residues. Germline V lookup: CDR1 SNHLY, CDR2 FYNNEI. DNA of the CDR3: TGTGCCAGCGGCCGGGAGCACACCGGGGAGCTGTTTTTT. Translating it yields CASGREHTGELFF.

This clonotype was detected ten times or more. This chain uses TRBV9 with TRBJ1-1; TRBD1 might be the D (6 bases). Trimming shortened V by 3 bases and J by 5 bases, and 17 bases separated the two germline ends. Germline-derived CDR1 and CDR2 are SGDLS and YYNGEE. The CDR3 sequence is 15 residues long. The DNA of the CDR3 is TGTGCCAGCAGCGACAGGGAGTGGGGGGGAACTGAAGCTTTCTTT. Translating it yields CASSDREWGGTEAFF.

The chain carries TRBV7-9 and TRBJ1-3; the match to TRBD1 covers 8 bases. This CDR3 region has 18 residues. Germline CDR1 is SEHNR and CDR2 is FQNEAQ (reference sequence). Trimming cost V 5 bases and J 0 bases; bases outside gene matches: 12. DNA of the CDR3: TGTGCCAGCAGCCAAAGTGGGACAGGACTAATCTCTGGAAACACCATATATTTT. Protein product: CASSQSGTGLISGNTIYF.

The gene calls are TRBV5-1 and TRBJ1-1, with 10 bases matching TRBD1. The CDR3 is made up of 15 amino acids. V lost 4 bases, J lost 4 bases, and 7 bases stayed unmatched. Per germline, CDR1 SGHRS and CDR2 YFSETQ. CDR3 sequence (DNA): TGCGCCAGCAGCCAAAGACAGGGGGCGCGCACTGAAGCTTTCTTT. It specifies CASSQRQGARTEAFF.

This clonotype was seen only a few times. The V gene is TRBV6-1, the J gene TRBJ1-6, with 7 bases aligning to TRBD1. Trimming at V came to 9 bases and at J to 6 bases, leaving 2 bases not matched to a gene. In germline, CDR1 is MNHNS, CDR2 SASEGT. This CDR3 comprises 12 residues. CDR3 residues: CASRDSNSPLHF. The CDR3 DNA reads as TGTGCCAGTCGGGACAGTAATTCACCCCTCCACTTT.

The V and J genes are TRBV5-1 and TRBJ1-4; D not resolved. The CDR3 length is 14 residues. Germline-derived CDR1 and CDR2 are SGHRS and YFSETQ. Trimming took off 3 bases at V and 8 bases at J, with 14 bases between the two ends. The CDR3 sequence: CASSWTTRSEKLFF. CDR3 sequence (DNA): TGCGCCAGCAGCTGGACCACCAGGAGCGAAAAACTGTTTTTT.

This clonotype was seen at least ten times. The chain combines TRBV7-2 with TRBJ2-6; D is uncertain. Germline V lookup: CDR1 SGHTA, CDR2 FQGNSA. V gave up 2 bases and J gave up 2 bases, with 10 bases separating them. The CDR3 is 16 amino acids. The CDR3: CASSLWAFPGANVLTF. Written as DNA, the CDR3 is TGTGCCAGCAGCTTATGGGCATTCCCTGGGGCCAACGTCCTGACTTTC.

This clonotype has only a few counts. The V gene is TRBV7-9, the J gene TRBJ2-2; 7 bases map to TRBD1. With V trimmed by 5 bases and J by 2 bases, 14 bases remained unmatched. This CDR3 has 18 residues. Germline V gene data show CDR1 as SEHNR and CDR2 as FQNEAQ (reference sequence). Written as DNA, the CDR3 is TGTGCCAGCAGCGACAATTTTATGGACAGGTCTAACACCGGGGAGCTGTTTTTT. It translates to CASSDNFMDRSNTGELFF.

This clonotype occurred many times. The DNA for the CDR3 is TGTGCCAGCAGTGCCCGGAACCCTCCCTTCAATGAGCAGTTCTTC. Amino acids: CASSARNPPFNEQFF. This rearrangement joins TRBV6-1 to TRBJ2-1; the D is unclear. The germline V gene has CDR1 MNHNS and CDR2 SASEGT. V was trimmed by 4 bases and J by 6 bases, leaving 16 bases between them. The CDR3 has 15 residues.

This clonotype was seen ten or more times. This chain joins TRBV12-3 or TRBV12-4 and TRBJ2-2; D remains ambiguous. V lost 6 bases, J lost 8 bases, and 10 bases lay in between. CDR3 size: 12 residues. This chain's CDR3 is CASSEVAGELFF. The DNA for the CDR3 is TGTGCCAGCAGCGAGGTTGCGGGGGAGCTGTTTTTT.

This clonotype was seen a handful of times. CDR3 region: CASSVDRRDTQYF. CDR3 DNA: TGTGCCAGCAGCGTAGACAGGAGAGATACGCAGTATTTT. The V and J genes are TRBV7-9 and TRBJ2-3, with D maybe TRBD1 (6 bases). V lost 5 bases and J 5 bases, leaving 11 bases between the germline ends. Per the germline V gene, CDR1 is SEHNR and CDR2 is FQNEAQ (reference sequence). The CDR3 extends over 13 amino acids.

The chain carries TRBV3-1 and TRBJ1-6; D possibly corresponds to TRBD1 (5 bases). The germline V and J ends were trimmed by 3 bases and 10 bases, with 13 bases remaining between them. The CDR3 contains 14 residues. Germline CDR1 and CDR2: LGHDT and YNNKEL (reference sequence). The CDR3 is CASSHEGARSPLHF. CDR3 nucleotide sequence: TGTGCCAGCAGCCACGAAGGGGCTCGGTCACCCCTCCACTTT.

This clonotype was counted many times. The V and J genes are TRBV28 and TRBJ2-7, with no clear D. Germline loops: CDR1 MDHEN, CDR2 SYDVKM. Trimming stripped 8 bases from V and 9 bases from J, with 11 bases between. The CDR3 contains 10 residues. The CDR3 DNA reads TGTGCCAGCGGGGTTATGGGGCAGTACTTC. Translating it yields CASGVMGQYF. The full variable domain, completed using reference TRBV28 and TRBJ2-7, is DVKVTQSSRYLVKRTGEKVFLECVQDMDHENMFWYRQDPGLGLRLIYFSYDVKMKEKGDIPEGYSVSREKKERFSLILESASTNQTSMYLCASGVMGQYFGPGTRLTVT.

The chain uses TRBV3-1 and TRBJ1-5; D remains ambiguous. This CDR3 is 13 amino acids long. Trimming left V 8 bases short and J 4 bases short, with 12 bases between. Germline V gives CDR1 LGHDT, CDR2 YNNKEL (reference sequence). In nucleotides, the CDR3 is TGTGCCAGCGCCCCAAGGGAAAATCAGCCCCAGCATTTT. Its protein is CASAPRENQPQHF.

V is TRBV7-8 and J is TRBJ2-3; D not resolved. CDR3 length: 16 residues. Trimming took off 1 base at V and 0 bases at J, with 11 bases between the two ends. The germline V gene encodes CDR1 SGHVS and CDR2 FQNEAQ. The DNA of the CDR3 is TGTGCCAGCAGCTTAGAACGGTTTGAGAGCACAGATACGCAGTATTTT. Residues: CASSLERFESTDTQYF.

This clonotype appeared a few times. At one end the junction does not follow the germline gene, possibly because of a read error. This chain connects TRBV24-1 to TRBJ1-1, with D tentatively TRBD1 (6 bases). CDR3 size: 15 residues. Germline V gives CDR1 KGHDR, CDR2 SFDVKD. The CDR3 DNA is TGTGCCACCAGTGGTATAAGGGGGGGTGACACTAAAGCTTTCTTT. Its translation is CATSGIRGGDTKAFF.

This clonotype has at least ten counts. This rearrangement joins TRBV27 to TRBJ2-3, with a weak D call TRBD2 (5 bases). Deletions cut 0 bases from V and 2 bases from J, with 9 bases between. This CDR3 is 15 amino acids long. Germline CDR1 and CDR2: MNHEY and SMNVEV (reference sequence). The CDR3: CASSLSSGLTDTQYF. The DNA for the CDR3 is TGTGCCAGCAGTTTATCCAGCGGACTCACAGATACGCAGTATTTT.

This clonotype appeared many times. This sequence joins TRBV7-9 and TRBJ1-1; D not certain. The CDR3 length is 12 residues. Germline V CDR1 and CDR2: SEHNR, FQNEAQ (reference sequence). The ends were cut back, 7 bases at V and 4 bases at J, with 10 bases in the middle. The CDR3 DNA is TGTGCCAGCACCATGTCCGGCACTGAAGCTTTCTTT. Protein product: CASTMSGTEAFF.

The table lists this clonotype with many counts. The chain has TRBV20-1 and TRBJ2-1; D might be TRBD2 (7 bases). There are 15 residues in the CDR3. From germline, CDR1 is DFQATT and CDR2 SNEGSKA (reference sequence). The ends were cut back, 0 bases at V and 3 bases at J, with 12 bases in the middle. CDR3 amino acids: CSAREWGGRYNEQFF. The CDR3 DNA reads TGCAGTGCTAGAGAATGGGGGGGGCGCTACAATGAGCAGTTCTTC.

This chain connects TRBV19 to TRBJ2-5, with TRBD2 matching 11 bases. The CDR3 spans 15 residues. Germline assignment: CDR1 LNHDA and CDR2 SQIVND (reference sequence). Trimming cost V 3 bases and J 8 bases; bases outside gene matches: 8. This chain's CDR3 is CASSIPGLAVVTQYF. The CDR3 region has the DNA TGTGCCAGTAGTATCCCGGGACTAGCGGTCGTAACCCAGTACTTC.

This clonotype was picked up many times. The chain has TRBV6-1 and TRBJ1-2; D gene uncertain. CDR3 size: 13 residues. The germline V and J ends were trimmed by 5 bases and 0 bases, with 7 bases remaining between them. Germline CDR1 MNHNS, CDR2 SASEGT. CDR3 sequence: CASSYGANYGYTF. The CDR3 DNA is TGTGCCAGCAGTTATGGGGCTAACTATGGCTACACCTTC.

This clonotype appeared many times. The V and J genes are TRBV7-2 and TRBJ2-3; the match to TRBD2 covers 7 bases. Germline V gene lookup returns CDR1 SGHTA and CDR2 FQGNSA. CDR3 length equals 16 residues. J lost 5 bases, V lost 5 bases, and 13 bases had no gene match. The CDR3 sequence: CASSPGAGPAEDTQYF. CDR3 coding DNA: TGTGCCAGCAGCCCGGGAGCGGGACCCGCGGAAGATACGCAGTATTTT.

This clonotype was seen at least ten times. The J gene is TRBJ1-2, the V gene TRBV28; 8 bases match TRBD1. Per the germline V gene, CDR1 is MDHEN and CDR2 is SYDVKM. Trimming removed 5 bases from V and 9 bases from J; junction bases left unmatched: 5. The CDR3 is made up of 12 amino acids. CDR3 loop: CASSTDRVSYTF. The CDR3 DNA sequence: TGTGCCAGCAGTACGGACAGGGTGAGCTACACCTTC.

This clonotype has a single count. This sequence joins TRBV12-3 or TRBV12-4 and TRBJ1-5; D is unclear. V was clipped by 2 bases and J by 3 bases, with 8 bases between them. This CDR3 is built from 14 residues. The DNA for the CDR3 is TGTGCCAGCAGTTTATTGGGTAACAATCAGCCCCAGCATTTT. Its protein is CASSLLGNNQPQHF.

As for this clonotype: At one end, the junction sequence differs from germline, possibly due to a read error. CDR3 in amino acids: CANSLVWGGNEQFF. The CDR3 bases are TGTGCCAACAGCTTAGTGTGGGGGGGCAATGAGCAGTTCTTC. The chain joins TRBV7-2 to TRBJ2-1, with TRBD2 matching over 7 bases. Germline assignment: CDR1 SGHTA and CDR2 FQGNSA. This CDR3 spans 14 amino acids.

This clonotype was picked up a small number of times. The chain combines TRBV28 with TRBJ1-2; D remains ambiguous. V lost 5 bases and J lost 3, with 7 bases in between. CDR1 is MDHEN and CDR2 is SYDVKM in the germline V gene. This CDR3 is built from 12 residues. The CDR3 DNA is TGTGCCAGCAGTGTCAGCCACTATGGCTACACCTTC. Encoded protein: CASSVSHYGYTF.

The V and J genes are TRBV19 and TRBJ1-5; TRBD1 might be the D (5 bases). Germline V gene data show CDR1 as LNHDA and CDR2 as SQIVND (reference sequence). This CDR3 spans 11 amino acids. The V end lost 6 bases, the J end lost 11 bases, and 11 bases lay between the germline ends. Here the CDR3 reads CASSQGLSQHF. The DNA for the CDR3 is TGTGCCAGTAGCCAGGGTTTGTCCCAGCATTTT.

This chain joins TRBV19 and TRBJ2-7; maybe TRBD1 (5 bases). Germline CDR1 LNHDA, CDR2 SQIVND (reference sequence). Trimming took 6 bases from V and 4 from J, leaving 16 bases between them. CDR3 length: 14 amino acids. CDR3 sequence (DNA): TGTGCCAGTAGGAGGACATCCTACACATACGAGCAGTACTTC. Amino acid sequence: CASRRTSYTYEQYF.

The table lists this clonotype with many counts. The chain has TRBV20-1 and TRBJ1-5; D not resolved. Germline values: CDR1 DFQATT, CDR2 SNEGSKA (reference sequence). Trimming stripped 5 bases from V and 0 bases from J, with 5 bases between. CDR3 size: 12 residues. The CDR3 loop reads CSARYSNQPQHF. DNA for the CDR3: TGCAGTGCTCGATATAGCAATCAGCCCCAGCATTTT.

This chain uses TRBV7-3 with TRBJ2-1, with D possibly matching TRBD2 (6 bases). In germline, CDR1 is SGHTA, CDR2 FQGTGA. Trimming removed 11 bases at V and 10 bases at J, with 9 bases between. The length of the CDR3 is 9 residues. The CDR3 spells CAEEGEQFF. The CDR3 DNA is TGTGCCGAGGAGGGAGAGCAGTTCTTC.